What follows are 23 T cell receptor beta chains derived from one specimen sequenced in a study of blood T cell repertoires in COVID-19. Some clones are missing from TCRdb's copy, which holds only in-frame ones; the method was immunoSEQ multiplex PCR. Of 180,000 or so clones listed, roughly 87% are singletons. Material: peripheral blood. Source of these receptors: a woman aged 45-65 years with acute or convalescent COVID-19.

This clone was recorded only once. This sequence joins TRBV7-8 and TRBJ2-1; TRBD2 matches 10 bases. Trimming took 4 bases from V and 3 from J; bases not matched to a gene: 6. This CDR3 comprises 16 residues. The germline V gene encodes CDR1 SGHVS and CDR2 FQNEAQ. DNA for the CDR3: TGTGCCAGCAGCTCCAAGCGGGAGGGTGGCTACAATGAGCAGTTCTTC. Translating it yields CASSSKREGGYNEQFF. The entire variable domain, with the rest obtained from reference TRBV7-8 and TRBJ2-1, is as follows: GAGVSQSPRYKVAKRGQDVALRCDPISGHVSLFWYQQALGQGPEFLTYFQNEAQLDKSGLPSDRFFAERPEGSVSTLKIQRTQQEDSAVYLCASSSKREGGYNEQFFGPGTRLTVL.

The chain uses TRBV30 and TRBJ2-7, with D perhaps TRBD1 (5 bases). The CDR3 sequence is 16 residues long. The germline V gene has CDR1 GTSNPN and CDR2 SVGIG (reference sequence). Trimming cost V 4 bases and J 4 bases, with 23 bases left between them. This CDR3 reads CAWKPIDGHVGYEQYF. The DNA for the CDR3 is TGTGCCTGGAAACCAATAGACGGACATGTGGGTTACGAGCAGTACTTC.

The chain links TRBV19 to TRBJ1-4; a weak D match, TRBD1 (6 bases). The length of the CDR3 is 16 residues. Germline assignment: CDR1 LNHDA and CDR2 SQIVND (reference sequence). Between the trimmed V and J ends, which lost 6 bases and 2 bases, there was a span of 16 bases. CDR3 DNA sequence: TGTGCCAGTAGCGACGGACAGCTACCGACTAATGAAAAACTGTTTTTT. Its translation is CASSDGQLPTNEKLFF.

This clone was observed a single time. The V and J genes are TRBV12-5 and TRBJ1-1; 9 nucleotides agree with TRBD1. The CDR3 is 15 residues long. V was pared by 4 bases and J by 5 bases, with 8 bases of the junction left unmatched. Germline CDR1 LGHNT, CDR2 FRNRAP. The CDR3 reads CASGSGQGRRTEAFF. The CDR3 DNA sequence: TGTGCTAGTGGTTCCGGACAGGGGCGAAGGACTGAAGCTTTCTTT. Drawing the rest from reference TRBV12-5 and TRBJ1-1, the complete variable domain is DARVTQTPRHKVTEMGQEVTMRCQPILGHNTVFWYRQTMMQGLELLAYFRNRAPLDDSGMPKDRFSAEMPDATLATLKIQPSEPRDSAVYFCASGSGQGRRTEAFFGQGTRLTVV.

This chain uses TRBV21-1 with TRBJ2-3; TRBD2, the D gene given by the table, was not confirmed from the DNA. TRBV21-1 constitutes a pseudogene. The length of the CDR3 is 14 residues. The CDR3 bases are TGTGCCAGCAGCACTCCTTACTCCATCCATACGCAGTATTTT. Its protein is CASSTPYSIHTQYF.

This clone was seen just once. V usage is TRBV7-6 and J usage is TRBJ1-1; TRBD1 matches 8 bases. Germline assignment: CDR1 SGHVS and CDR2 FNYEAQ. V dropped 5 bases and J dropped 5; count of bases not matched to a gene: 10. CDR3 length: 15 residues. This CDR3 is CASSPQGAEGTEAFF. CDR3 DNA sequence: TGTGCCAGCAGCCCCCAGGGGGCCGAAGGGACTGAAGCTTTCTTT.

This chain joins TRBV19 and TRBJ1-5, with D tentatively TRBD1 (5 bases). The germline V and J ends were trimmed by 5 bases and 5 bases, with 10 bases remaining between them. This CDR3 is built from 13 residues. CDR1 LNHDA and CDR2 SQIVND come from the germline V gene (reference sequence). The CDR3 here is CASSSAGYQPQHF. The CDR3 nucleotides read TGTGCCAGTAGTTCCGCAGGGTATCAGCCCCAGCATTTT.

The chain employs TRBV5-3 and TRBJ2-7; D is ambiguous. TRBV5-3 is an ORF for which the function is uncertain. V was pared by 1 base and J by 3 bases, with 2 bases between. The CDR3 runs 11 residues. CDR3 coding DNA: TGTGCCAGAAGCTTGTACTACGAGCAGTACTTC. Its translation is CARSLYYEQYF.

A single count supports this clone. The V call is TRBV19, the J call TRBJ2-7; D might be TRBD1 (5 bases). Trimming left V 7 bases short and J 2 bases short, with 15 bases between. This CDR3 spans 14 amino acids. Looked up from germline, CDR1 is LNHDA and CDR2 is SQIVND (reference sequence). The CDR3 DNA reads TGTGCCAGTACCTGGAGTACAGGTGCCTACGAGCAGTACTTC. This translates into CASTWSTGAYEQYF.

The chain uses TRBV7-9 and TRBJ1-2; tentatively, D is TRBD1 (6 bases). This CDR3 has 17 amino acids. Per germline, CDR1 SEHNR and CDR2 FQNEAQ (reference sequence). V lost 2 bases to trimming and J lost 3 bases, with 19 bases between them. The chain's CDR3 is CASSLTPENRAYYGYTF. In DNA form, the CDR3 reads TGTGCCAGCAGCTTAACCCCGGAGAACAGGGCTTACTATGGCTACACCTTC.

This chain joins TRBV5-4 and TRBJ1-3; D is ambiguous. This CDR3 spans 14 amino acids. The germline CDR1 and CDR2 sequences are SGHNT and YYREEE (reference sequence). With 0 bases removed from V and 4 bases from J, the gap between germline ends came to 8 bases. CDR3 in amino acids: CASSLGAHGNTIYF. The DNA for the CDR3 is TGTGCCAGCAGCTTGGGGGCGCACGGAAACACCATATATTTT. The full variable domain, completed using reference TRBV5-4 and TRBJ1-3, is ETGVTQSPTHLIKTRGQQVTLRCSSQSGHNTVSWYQQALGQGPQFIFQYYREEENGRGNFPPRFSGLQFPNYSSELNVNALELDDSALYLCASSLGAHGNTIYFGEGSWLTVV.

A note on this clone: An end of the junction does not agree with germline; a read error may underlie this. The rearrangement joins TRBV7-2 to TRBJ1-6; D is unclear. CDR3 length equals 12 residues. In germline, CDR1 is SGHTA, CDR2 FQGNSA. In DNA form, the CDR3 reads TGTGCCAGCAGCTTAGACATATTACCCCTTCACTTT. Translated: CASSLDILPLHF.

This chain connects TRBV6-1 to TRBJ2-7; 8 nucleotides line up with TRBD1. CDR1 MNHNS and CDR2 SASEGT come from the germline V gene. V lost 0 bases, J lost 3 bases, and 4 bases stayed unmatched. The CDR3 spans 15 residues. The CDR3 reads CASSEAPGTGYEQYF. CDR3 bases: TGTGCCAGCAGTGAAGCGCCCGGGACAGGCTACGAGCAGTACTTC.

The chain employs TRBV19 and TRBJ2-2; TRBD2 matches at 14 bases. The CDR3 runs 18 residues. CDR1 is LNHDA, CDR2 SQIVND, per germline (reference sequence). The V segment lost 4 bases and the J segment 6 bases; nucleotides outside the gene matches: 10. Here the CDR3 reads CASSTPTSGRAAPGELFF. CDR3 coding DNA: TGTGCCAGTAGTACTCCGACTAGCGGGAGGGCGGCGCCCGGGGAGCTGTTTTTT. The full variable domain, in which reference TRBV19 and TRBJ2-2 provide the parts outside the CDR3, is DGGITQSPKYLFRKEGQNVTLSCEQNLNHDAMYWYRQDPGQGLRLIYYSQIVNDFQKGDIAEGYSVSREKKESFPLTVTSAQKNPTAFYLCASSTPTSGRAAPGELFFGEGSRLTVL.

The chain combines TRBV27 with TRBJ2-5; 9 bases are a match to TRBD1. The CDR3 covers 17 residues. Germline assignment: CDR1 MNHEY and CDR2 SMNVEV (reference sequence). V was clipped by 5 bases and J by 4 bases; unmatched bases: 14. The CDR3 spells CASSPTDRGWGRETQYF. DNA of the CDR3: TGTGCCAGCAGTCCCACGGACAGGGGATGGGGCAGAGAGACCCAGTACTTC.

The chain has TRBV3-1 (or the pseudogene TRBV3-2) and TRBJ2-4; 12 nucleotides align to TRBD2. The CDR3 consists of 19 residues. Per germline, CDR1 LGHDT and CDR2 YNNKEL (reference sequence). Trimming removed 0 bases from V and 0 bases from J; junction bases left unmatched: 6. In DNA form, the CDR3 reads TGTGCCAGCAGCCAAGAACTAGCGGGGGGCTACTTAGCCAAAAACATTCAGTACTTC. Residues: CASSQELAGGYLAKNIQYF.

The chain combines TRBV3-1 (or the pseudogene TRBV3-2) with TRBJ2-2; 12 nucleotides match TRBD2. The CDR3 is made up of 15 amino acids. The J segment lost 8 bases and the V segment lost 2 bases, leaving 3 bases of the junction unmatched. Per germline, CDR1 LGHDT and CDR2 YNNKEL (reference sequence). CDR3 region: CASSQLAGGQGELFF. The CDR3 DNA is TGTGCCAGCAGCCAACTAGCGGGGGGGCAAGGGGAGCTGTTTTTT.

Ten or more counts support this clone. This rearrangement joins TRBV6-4 to TRBJ1-2, with 8 nucleotides matching TRBD1. V lost 3 bases, J lost 3 bases, and 9 bases stayed unmatched. The CDR3 extends over 16 amino acids. In germline, CDR1 is MRHNA, CDR2 SNTAGT. CDR3 in DNA: TGTGCCAGCAGTGAAATTCAGGGGGCTACTGACTATGGCTACACCTTC. Translation gives CASSEIQGATDYGYTF.

This clone was observed a handful of times. V is TRBV30 and J is TRBJ1-1; D might be TRBD1 (6 bases). Trimming took off 6 bases at V and 4 bases at J, with 15 bases between the two ends. Germline-derived CDR1 and CDR2 are GTSNPN and SVGIG (reference sequence). The CDR3 is 13 residues long. The CDR3 loop is CACFRDTGTEAFF. The CDR3 DNA is TGTGCCTGCTTCCGGGACACGGGCACTGAAGCTTTCTTT. Full variable domain (remainder filled in from reference TRBV30 and TRBJ1-1): SQTIHQWPATLVQPVGSPLSLECTVEGTSNPNLYWYRQAAGRGLQLLFYSVGIGQISSEVPQNLSASRPQDRQFILSSKKLLLSDSGFYLCACFRDTGTEAFFGQGTRLTVV.

This chain connects TRBV14 to TRBJ2-3; TRBD2 aligns across 10 bases. The length of the CDR3 is 17 residues. V shed 0 bases, J shed 3 bases, and the junction held 6 bases outside the gene matches. The germline gives CDR1 SGHDN, CDR2 FVKESK. CDR3 region: CASSQERSGGATDTQYF. DNA for the CDR3: TGTGCCAGCAGCCAAGAACGGAGCGGGGGGGCTACAGATACGCAGTATTTT.

V gene TRBV12-5 combines with J gene TRBJ1-2, with a weak D call TRBD1 (6 bases). This CDR3 is 16 amino acids long. CDR1 and CDR2 (germline): LGHNT, FRNRAP. V gave up 3 bases and J gave up 0 bases, with 14 bases separating them. CDR3 residues: CASGLFRDIANYGYTF. CDR3 coding DNA: TGTGCTAGTGGTTTATTCCGGGACATAGCTAACTATGGCTACACCTTC.

The chain is built from TRBV20-1 and TRBJ1-2, with 10 bases matching TRBD1. The CDR3 contains 13 residues. Germline loops: CDR1 DFQATT, CDR2 SNEGSKA (reference sequence). V was pared by 3 bases and J by 4 bases, with 2 bases of the junction left unmatched. The CDR3 spells CSASRQGAYGYTF. CDR3 nucleotide sequence: TGCAGTGCTAGTCGACAGGGGGCCTATGGCTACACCTTC.

J is TRBJ2-5 and V is TRBV11-3; tentatively, D is TRBD1 (6 bases). The germline CDR1 and CDR2 sequences are SGHNT and YENEEA. Between the trimmed V and J ends, which lost 7 bases and 5 bases, there was a span of 20 bases. The length of the CDR3 is 15 residues. CDR3 sequence (DNA): TGTGCCAGCACCCCCCTCCTCGGACAGAGTGAGACCCAGTACTTC. This codes for CASTPLLGQSETQYF.